Each of the 8 T cell receptor beta chains below was sequenced from the same sample in a study of shared clonotypes between healthy human individuals. Using immunoSEQ multiplex PCR, the repertoire was profiled, and TCRdb retains in-frame clones only, with some absent. This sample carries about 380,000 clones, approximately 96% of them seen once, and the ten largest clones take approximately 0.32%. The sample taken for sequencing was memory CD8+ T cells sorted from blood. The subset was: CD45RO+ cells pooled with CCR7-negative TemRA cells. These receptors were collected from a man aged 30 to 45 in good health.

This chain links TRBV29-1 with TRBJ1-5, with unresolved D. The germline CDR1 and CDR2 sequences are SQVTM and ANQGSEA. V lost 4 bases to trimming and J lost 4 bases, with 11 bases between them. The CDR3 runs 13 residues. CDR3 region: CSVVRQINQPQHF. The CDR3 DNA reads as TGCAGCGTTGTTCGGCAGATTAATCAGCCCCAGCATTTT.

The rearrangement uses TRBV5-1 and TRBJ2-5; D unresolved. The CDR3 consists of 13 residues. The germline V gene encodes CDR1 SGHRS and CDR2 YFSETQ. V shed 0 bases and J shed 4 bases, with 7 bases lying between them. The CDR3 bases are TGCGCCAGCAGCTTGGACCTACCAGAGACCCAGTACTTC. Its translation: CASSLDLPETQYF.

The chain couples TRBV2 to TRBJ2-3; unclear D gene. Germline V gene lookup returns CDR1 SNHLY and CDR2 FYNNEI. Trimming pared 7 bases from V and 6 bases from J, leaving 11 bases between. The CDR3 runs to 12 residues. CDR3 region: CASTRAVDTQYF. CDR3 nucleotide sequence: TGTGCCAGCACCCGGGCAGTGGATACGCAGTATTTT.

This chain uses TRBV29-1 with TRBJ1-5, with no clear D. The CDR3 contains 12 residues. V was clipped by 6 bases and J by 9 bases, with 15 bases between them. Germline CDR1 reads SQVTM; CDR2 reads ANQGSEA. The CDR3, as DNA: TGCAGCGTAGCGGTGGGTTCGGGGCCCCAGCATTTT. Protein: CSVAVGSGPQHF.

The CDR3 spells CASSQDPFVEPYEQYF. The CDR3 coding sequence is TGTGCCAGCAGCCAAGATCCGTTCGTGGAGCCCTACGAGCAGTACTTC. The V call is TRBV4-2, the J call TRBJ2-7; the D is unclear. V was pared by 0 bases and J by 2 bases, with 14 bases between. Looked up from germline, CDR1 is LGHNA and CDR2 is YNFKEQ. The CDR3 extends over 16 amino acids.

The J gene is TRBJ2-1, the V gene TRBV20-1; unclear D gene. The CDR3 runs 11 residues. Germline V gene data show CDR1 as DFQATT and CDR2 as SNEGSKA (reference sequence). Trimming removed 6 bases from V and 6 bases from J, with 9 bases in between. The CDR3 DNA reads TGCAGTGCGATCCTAGTCAATGAGCAGTTCTTC. Translation gives CSAILVNEQFF.

This chain connects TRBV5-8 to TRBJ2-4; D tentatively fits TRBD1 or TRBD2 (5 bases each). Germline CDR1 and CDR2: SGHTS and YDEGEE. The CDR3 has 19 residues. Trimming shortened V by 3 bases and J by 4 bases, and 26 bases separated the two germline ends. The DNA for the CDR3 is TGTGCCAGCAGCTCCCTCGGGCCCCGGGGCGAATCCGCAAAAAACATTCAGTACTTC. Translation: CASSSLGPRGESAKNIQYF.

The gene calls are TRBV29-1 and TRBJ2-5; 9 bases fit TRBD1. The CDR3 totals 15 residues. Germline V lookup: CDR1 SQVTM, CDR2 ANQGSEA. Unmatched junction bases numbered 10, after V lost 5 bases and J lost 3 bases. CDR3 bases: TGCAGCGTTCTTTCCCGACAGGGGGTTGAAGAGACCCAGTACTTC. Its protein product is CSVLSRQGVEETQYF.